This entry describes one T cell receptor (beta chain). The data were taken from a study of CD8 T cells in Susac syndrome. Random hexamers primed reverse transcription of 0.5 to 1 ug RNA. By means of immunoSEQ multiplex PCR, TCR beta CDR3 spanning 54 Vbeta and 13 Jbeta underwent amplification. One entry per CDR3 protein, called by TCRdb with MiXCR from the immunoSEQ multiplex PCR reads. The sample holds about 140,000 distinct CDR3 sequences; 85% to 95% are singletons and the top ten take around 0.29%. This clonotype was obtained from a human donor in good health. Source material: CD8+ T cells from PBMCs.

The CDR3 region has the DNA TGTGCCAGCAGTCCGGATCCGCGTAACTATGGCTACACCTTC. Residues: CASSPDPRNYGYTF. The V and J genes are TRBV27 and TRBJ1-2; no clear D gene. The V end was cut by 5 bases, the J end by 1 base, with 11 bases between. The germline gives CDR1 MNHEY, CDR2 SMNVEV (reference sequence). The CDR3 sequence is 14 residues long.